This T cell receptor beta chain was sequenced for a study of blood T cells in healthy people across ages (dated by TCRdb to between 2014 and 2016). For the study in its entirety: In model experiments, template switching captured about one uniquely barcoded TCR beta cDNA molecule for every two T cells. To track age-related changes in TCR beta repertoire diversity, the study relied on deep sequencing normalized with unique cDNA molecular identifiers. Donors were grouped into four age groups: young (average 16 years), middle-aged (roughly 37), aged (around 60) and long-lived (approximately 75). The study analyzed two additional independent replicas of 1 million unique cDNA reads from the same blood draw for two donors, one aged 18 to 29 and one aged 80 or older. What the authors observed across the whole study: Estimates of total diversity from one million sequenced T cells were regarded as lower bounds and underestimates. Bulk unsorted PBMC profiling prevented conclusive comparison of naive and antigen-experienced compartments. As age increased, observed TCR beta diversity per million T cells dropped in a roughly linear way, and a significant reduction was already evident by age about 40. A strong correlation was found between observed TCR beta diversity and the percentage of naive T cells measured by flow cytometry. Donor CMV infection status was unknown, potentially confounding age-related changes in expanded clonotypes. The long-lived group showed more naive CD4+ T cells, fewer expanded clones and increased TCR diversity than the aged group, suggesting age selection.

Library construction relied on 5' RACE. The data were produced on an Illumina HiSeq 2500. The second PCR ran for about 7 to 11 cycles and used a J-beta primer mix along with a sample-barcoded 5' primer. A template-switch 5' adaptor carrying 12 random nucleotides introduced a unique molecular identifier onto each TCR beta cDNA molecule. At least 2.5 million CDR3-containing paired-end reads were obtained from each sample. First-strand cDNA was synthesized from all RNA with the Mint cDNA synthesis kit, primed by a TRBC-specific oligonucleotide. Following uracil-DNA glycosylase treatment, all cDNA underwent a first 18-cycle PCR with the universal primers M1SS and BC2_uni_R. Concerning the study's data processing: Each sample was normalized by randomly selecting 1 million high-quality reads, each carrying a distinct molecular identifier. Reads with shared molecular identifiers were discarded instead of being binned into consensus sequences. MiTCR, with a Q25 quality threshold and the strictest error-elimination algorithm, was used for CDR3 identification, clonotype clustering and error correction. A nonparametric unseen species model with Euler transformation was used to estimate a lower bound on total TCR beta diversity. TCRdb took the public reads, trimmed them with fastp at Q25, ran MiXCR for clone calling and kept in-frame beta chains. Each record represents a unique CDR3 protein, reported with the most common genes and DNA among its rows. The V and J calls were determined by TCRdb, not by the authors. The sample records around 990,000 distinct CDR3 sequences, roughly 24% of which are singletons. The ten most abundant clones make up about 0.69% of the sample.

Systemically healthy Caucasian individuals from Russia, approximately 39 in total and aged roughly 6 to 100 years, were included as donors. Each donor gave around 9.5 milliliters of peripheral blood, collected into EDTA-treated Vacutainer tubes. Ficoll-Paque density-gradient centrifugation was used to isolate PBMCs, with at least 6 million per sample. Total RNA was extracted from PBMCs with Trizol reagent, with at least 5.5 micrograms obtained per sample. Naive CD45RAhigh/CD27high T cell percentages were measured by flow cytometry on a PBMC aliquot from every donor. With respect to this clonotype: Its antigen remains undetermined. The sample holds no much larger clone one base away, and base qualities are not on file.

The junction shows trimming of 2 bases on V and 4 bases on J, plus 19 bases between the germline ends. The CDR3 covers 16 residues, taking in both the cysteine and the phenylalanine. The entry retains the CDR3 DNA only, 48 bases that are in frame from base 1. According to the germline V gene (reference sequence), CDR1 reads DFQATT and CDR2 reads SNEGSKA. This sample was also put to use in a study of T cells of mothers and their children. The second study's authors report: Nine systemically healthy Caucasian individuals, comprising three mothers and their six children, were included as donors. cDNA synthesis consumed the entire amount of extracted RNA, loaded at 1.5 ug RNA in each 15 ul reaction. In the second PCR, the M1S primer introduced both the sample barcodes and 2-4 random nucleotides. Over 8 million TCR beta CDR3 reads came from each mother, compared with approximately 2.8 million reads from each child. TCR recombination output is similarly shaped by thymic selection in related and unrelated pairs, with a minor effect exerted by inherited differences. Normalized repertoire overlap was always slightly but never significantly higher in related than unrelated mother-child pairs. With a sensitivity of approximately 93 clones per million clonotypes, no persistent microchimeric T cell clones were detected. In the study, deep NGS was used to compare the TCR beta repertoires of mothers and children, and features distinguishing related mother-child pairs from unrelated individuals were sought. Mothers averaged roughly 36 +/- 4 years of age and children averaged about 10 +/- 4 years. Libraries were sequenced on Illumina HiSeq 2000 with 100+100 nt paired-end reads after adapter ligation with NEBNext reagents. To prevent cross-contamination, the mother and child libraries were prepared one month apart and sequenced in separate runs. Between roughly 500,000 and 2,000,000 distinct TCR beta clonotypes were identified per donor. Naive TCR beta clonotypes were estimated from low-frequency clonotypes matched to each donor's FACS-determined naive share, without sorting.

This TCR derives from a girl aged 2 to 10 in good health. The V and J genes are TRBV20-1 and TRBJ2-3; the D element could tentatively be TRBD1 or TRBD2, as 6 bases agree for each. What was sequenced was blood. The nucleotide sequence is given as TGCAGTGCTAGATCGTGGGGGGCTAAAGACGCAGATACGCAGTATTTT. It specifies CSARSWGAKDADTQYF.